Listed here is a single T cell receptor beta chain. As originally analysed: Amplification from reference gene primers served as the basis for estimated nucleated cell counts. The table came from immunoSEQ multiplex PCR; TCRdb's copy has only in-frame clones and leaves some out. For V, J and clone size, that table is used; D and trimming come from the DNA. This repertoire shows about 230,000 clones, 80% to 90% found once; its top ten account for 9.5% to 13%. The data originate from a study of blood T cell repertoires in COVID-19. On the study more broadly: Acute-phase and convalescent COVID-19 samples originated in the United States, Italy and Spain. PBMCs, B-cell-depleted T cells, or T cells provided the cDNA or gDNA that made up the material.

V lost 8 bases to trimming and J lost 1 base, with 18 bases between them. Germline V gives CDR1 SSHAT, CDR2 FNYEAQ (reference sequence). This CDR3 comprises 16 residues. Material: peripheral blood. The chain uses TRBV7-7 and TRBJ2-1; D is perhaps TRBD1 (5 bases). This receptor was taken from a man aged 45-65 years with COVID-19, enrolled during active disease. CDR3 nucleotide sequence: TGTGCCAGCTCTAGAAGGATAGGGGCGTCCTACAATGAGCAGTTCTTC. Translation gives CASSRRIGASYNEQFF.